The T cell receptor (beta chain) under discussion was sequenced for a study of read filtering for tumor transcriptome and immune sequencing. This clonotype has a count of ten or more. The antigen is undetermined. From approximately 400 ng of RNA, a library with molecular barcoded alpha/delta and beta/gamma adaptors was made. TCRdb fed the reads into MiXCR, producing one record per CDR3 protein. The profile shows approximately 20,000 distinct CDR3 sequences, approximately 15% of them singletons. V was clipped by 8 bases and J by 7 bases; unmatched bases: 11. The length of the CDR3 is 15 residues. CDR1 and CDR2 (germline): MNHEY, SVGAGI. Findings and caveats of the study: Approximately 80% of IR-seq clonotypes had one read, totaling about 3.5% of reads; RNA-seq: approximately 73% and 42%.

The chain uses TRBV6-5 and TRBJ2-1; 10 nucleotides line up with TRBD1. The clonotype was recovered from a donor aged 40 or over with multiple myeloma. The sequencing input was a population of CD138-negative cells sorted from bone marrow. The CDR3 nucleotides are TGTGCCAGCTCAGCGGGGGACAGGGGATTAAATGAGCAGTTCTTC. Residues: CASSAGDRGLNEQFF.